This T cell receptor (beta chain) was identified during a study of T cells after posttransplantation cyclophosphamide. At least ten counts were recorded for this clone. The method was immunoSEQ multiplex PCR; TCRdb's version includes in-frame clones alone and lacks a portion of them. Recorded here are roughly 35,000 clones, none singletons. The sequence derives from a woman between 50 and 59 years old in good health and a related stem cell transplant donor. Sequenced input: PBMCs.

CDR3 DNA: TGTGCCATCAGTAAATTCGACGGGACAGGAGGTCAGCCCCAGCATTTT. It translates to CAISKFDGTGGQPQHF. The rearrangement uses TRBV10-3 and TRBJ1-5, with 8 positions matching TRBD1. The CDR3 sequence is 16 residues long. After removal of 5 bases from V and 6 bases from J, the junction contained 12 bases not matched to a gene. Germline CDR1 reads ENHRY; CDR2 reads SYGVKD.